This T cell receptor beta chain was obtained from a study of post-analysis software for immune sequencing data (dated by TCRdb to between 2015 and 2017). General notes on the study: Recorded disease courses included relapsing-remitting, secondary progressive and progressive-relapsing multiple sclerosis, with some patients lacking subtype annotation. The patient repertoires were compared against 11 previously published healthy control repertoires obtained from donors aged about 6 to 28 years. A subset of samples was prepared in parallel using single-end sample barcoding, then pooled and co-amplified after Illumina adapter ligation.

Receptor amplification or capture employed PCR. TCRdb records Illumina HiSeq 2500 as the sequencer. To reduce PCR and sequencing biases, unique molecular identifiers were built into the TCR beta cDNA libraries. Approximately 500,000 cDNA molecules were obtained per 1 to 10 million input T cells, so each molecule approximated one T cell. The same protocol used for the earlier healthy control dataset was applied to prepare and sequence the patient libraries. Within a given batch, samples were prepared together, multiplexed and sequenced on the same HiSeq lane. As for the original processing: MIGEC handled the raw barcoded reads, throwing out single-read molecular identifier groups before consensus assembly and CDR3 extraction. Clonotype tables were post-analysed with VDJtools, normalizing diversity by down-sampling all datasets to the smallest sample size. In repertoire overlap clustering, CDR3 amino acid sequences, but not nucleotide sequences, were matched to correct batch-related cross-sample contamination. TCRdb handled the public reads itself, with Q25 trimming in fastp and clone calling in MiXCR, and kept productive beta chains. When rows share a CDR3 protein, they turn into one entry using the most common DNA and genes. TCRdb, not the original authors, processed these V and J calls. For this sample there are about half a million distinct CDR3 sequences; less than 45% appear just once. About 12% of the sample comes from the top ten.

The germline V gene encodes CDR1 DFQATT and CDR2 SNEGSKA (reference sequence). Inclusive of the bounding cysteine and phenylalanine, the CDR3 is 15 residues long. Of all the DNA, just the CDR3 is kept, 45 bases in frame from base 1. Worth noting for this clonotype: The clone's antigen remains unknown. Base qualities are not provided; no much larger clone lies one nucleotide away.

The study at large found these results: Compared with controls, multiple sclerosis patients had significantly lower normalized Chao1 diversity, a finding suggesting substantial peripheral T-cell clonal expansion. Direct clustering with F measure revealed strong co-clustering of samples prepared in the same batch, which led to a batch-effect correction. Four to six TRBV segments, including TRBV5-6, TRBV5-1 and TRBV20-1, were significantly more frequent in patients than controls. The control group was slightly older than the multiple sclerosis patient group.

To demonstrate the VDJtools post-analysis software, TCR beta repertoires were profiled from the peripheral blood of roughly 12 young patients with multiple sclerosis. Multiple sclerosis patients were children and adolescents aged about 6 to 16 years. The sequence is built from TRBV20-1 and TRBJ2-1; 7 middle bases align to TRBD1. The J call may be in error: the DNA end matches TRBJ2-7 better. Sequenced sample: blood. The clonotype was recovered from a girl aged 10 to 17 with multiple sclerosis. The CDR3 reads CSARAPGQIRFEQYF. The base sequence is TGCAGTGCTAGAGCCCCGGGACAGATTAGGTTCGAGCAGTACTTC.